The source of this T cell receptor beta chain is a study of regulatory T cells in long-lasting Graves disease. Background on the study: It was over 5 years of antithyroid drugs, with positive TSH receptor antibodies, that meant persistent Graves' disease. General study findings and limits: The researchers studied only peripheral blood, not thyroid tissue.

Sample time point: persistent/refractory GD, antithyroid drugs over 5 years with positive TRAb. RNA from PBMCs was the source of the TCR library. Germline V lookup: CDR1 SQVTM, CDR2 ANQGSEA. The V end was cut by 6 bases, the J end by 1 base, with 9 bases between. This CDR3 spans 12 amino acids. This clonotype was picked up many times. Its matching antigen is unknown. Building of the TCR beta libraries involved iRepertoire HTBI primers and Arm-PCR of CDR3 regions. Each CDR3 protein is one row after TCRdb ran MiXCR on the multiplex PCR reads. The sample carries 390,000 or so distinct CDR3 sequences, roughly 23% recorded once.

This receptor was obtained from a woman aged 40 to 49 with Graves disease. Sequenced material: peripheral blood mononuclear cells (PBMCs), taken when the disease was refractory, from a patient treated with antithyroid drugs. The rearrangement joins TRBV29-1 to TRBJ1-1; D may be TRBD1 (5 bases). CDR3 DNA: TGCAGCGTGTCCGGACAGAACACTGAAGCTTTCTTT. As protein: CSVSGQNTEAFF.